This record looks at one T cell receptor beta chain sequence and its context. Using immunoSEQ multiplex PCR, the repertoire was profiled, and TCRdb retains in-frame clones only, with some absent. The sample records 25,000 to 30,000 clones, roughly 77% being singletons. The source of the sample is a study of PD-1 blockade in classical Hodgkin lymphoma. The time point denotes: cycle 4 day 1 (C4D1), after less than 7 weeks of nivolumab. Every one of the patients relapsed after autologous stem cell transplantation (brentuximab vedotin exposure was variable). Complete response, partial response or progressive disease was recorded as best response. This CDR3 contains 14 residues. The germline CDR1 and CDR2 sequences are SNHLY and FYNNEI. Trimming removed 0 bases from V and 5 bases from J, with 9 bases in between.

Specimen: peripheral blood mononuclear cells (PBMCs), collected before the fourth cycle of nivolumab. The rearrangement uses TRBV2 and TRBJ2-3; D not resolved. This receptor was taken from a human donor with classical Hodgkin lymphoma. The CDR3 reads CASSEAIYRDTQYF. The CDR3 nucleotides read TGTGCCAGCAGTGAAGCGATATACCGAGATACGCAGTATTTT.